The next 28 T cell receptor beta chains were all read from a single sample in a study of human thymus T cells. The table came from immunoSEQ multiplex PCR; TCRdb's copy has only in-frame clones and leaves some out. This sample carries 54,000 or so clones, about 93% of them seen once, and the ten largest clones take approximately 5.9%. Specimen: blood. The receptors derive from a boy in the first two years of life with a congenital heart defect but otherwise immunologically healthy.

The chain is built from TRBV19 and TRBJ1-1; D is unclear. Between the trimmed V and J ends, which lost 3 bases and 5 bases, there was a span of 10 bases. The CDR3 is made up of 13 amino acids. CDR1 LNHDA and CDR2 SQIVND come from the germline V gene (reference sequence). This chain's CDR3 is CASSIGVRTEAFF. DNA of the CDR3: TGTGCCAGTAGTATCGGGGTAAGGACTGAAGCTTTCTTT.

The CDR3 DNA sequence: TGCGCCAGCAGCCAAGAGTACAGAAGCTCCTACGAGCAGTACTTC. Its protein product is CASSQEYRSSYEQYF. This chain joins TRBV4-1 and TRBJ2-7, with D hard to call. The germline V gene has CDR1 MGHRA and CDR2 YSYEKL. There are 15 residues in the CDR3. Trimming took 0 bases from V and 0 from J, leaving 9 bases between them.

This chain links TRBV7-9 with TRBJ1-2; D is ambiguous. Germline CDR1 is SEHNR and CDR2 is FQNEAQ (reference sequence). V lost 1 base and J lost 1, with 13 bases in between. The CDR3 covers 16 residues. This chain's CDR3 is CASSLGRDIINYGYTF. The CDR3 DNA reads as TGTGCCAGCAGCTTAGGACGAGACATCATTAACTATGGCTACACCTTC.

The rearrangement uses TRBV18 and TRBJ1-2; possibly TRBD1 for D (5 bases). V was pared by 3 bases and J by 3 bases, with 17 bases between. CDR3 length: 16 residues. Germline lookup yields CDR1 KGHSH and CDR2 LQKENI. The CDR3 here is CASSPFLDRTYYGYTF. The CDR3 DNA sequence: TGTGCCAGCTCACCCTTTCTTGACAGAACCTACTATGGCTACACCTTC.

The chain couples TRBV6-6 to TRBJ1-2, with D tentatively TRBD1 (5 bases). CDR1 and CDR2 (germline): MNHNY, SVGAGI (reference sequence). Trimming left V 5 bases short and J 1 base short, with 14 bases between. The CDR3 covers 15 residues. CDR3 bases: TGTGCCAGCAGTCAGCCGGGACCCAGTAACTATGGCTACACCTTC. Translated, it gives CASSQPGPSNYGYTF.

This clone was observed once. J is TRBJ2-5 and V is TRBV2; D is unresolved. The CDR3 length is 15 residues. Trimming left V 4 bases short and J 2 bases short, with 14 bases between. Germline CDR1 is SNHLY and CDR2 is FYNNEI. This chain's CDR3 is CASSAPVTLQETQYF. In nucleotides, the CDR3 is TGTGCCAGCAGTGCCCCGGTGACACTGCAAGAGACCCAGTACTTC.

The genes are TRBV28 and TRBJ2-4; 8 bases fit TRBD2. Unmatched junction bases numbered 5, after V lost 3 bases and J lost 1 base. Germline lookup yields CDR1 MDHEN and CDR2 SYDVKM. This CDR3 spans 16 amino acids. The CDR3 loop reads CASSFRPSGAKNIQYF. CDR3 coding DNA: TGTGCCAGCAGTTTTAGGCCTAGCGGGGCCAAAAACATTCAGTACTTC.

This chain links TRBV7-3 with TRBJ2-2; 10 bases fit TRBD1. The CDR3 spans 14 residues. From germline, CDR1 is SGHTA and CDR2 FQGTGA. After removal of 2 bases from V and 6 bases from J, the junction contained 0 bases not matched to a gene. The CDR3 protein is CASSLGQGAGELFF. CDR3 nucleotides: TGTGCCAGCAGCTTAGGACAGGGGGCCGGGGAGCTGTTTTTT.

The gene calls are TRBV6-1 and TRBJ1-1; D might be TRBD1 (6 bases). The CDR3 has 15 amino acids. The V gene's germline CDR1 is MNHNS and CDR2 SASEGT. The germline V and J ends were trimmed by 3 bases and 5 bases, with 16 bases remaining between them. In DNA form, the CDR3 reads TGTGCCAGCAGTGAGAGCAGGGGTAGGCGGACTGAAGCTTTCTTT. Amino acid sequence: CASSESRGRRTEAFF.

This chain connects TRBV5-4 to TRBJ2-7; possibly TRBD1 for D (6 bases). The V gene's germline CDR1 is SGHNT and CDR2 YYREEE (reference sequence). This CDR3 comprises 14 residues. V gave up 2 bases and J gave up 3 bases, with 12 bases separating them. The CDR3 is CASSLGGTFYEQYF. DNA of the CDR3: TGTGCCAGCAGCTTAGGGGGTACCTTCTACGAGCAGTACTTC.

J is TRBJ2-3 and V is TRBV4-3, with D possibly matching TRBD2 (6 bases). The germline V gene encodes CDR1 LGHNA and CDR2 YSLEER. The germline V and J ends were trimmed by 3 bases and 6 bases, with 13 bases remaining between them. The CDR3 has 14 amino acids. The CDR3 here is CASSQRTIADTQYF. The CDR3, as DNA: TGCGCCAGCAGCCAGCGGACTATTGCTGATACGCAGTATTTT.

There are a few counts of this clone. CDR3 sequence reads: CASRENRGGTGELFF. As DNA, the CDR3 is TGTGCCAGCAGAGAGAACAGGGGGGGCACCGGGGAGCTGTTTTTT. The gene calls are TRBV7-2 and TRBJ2-2; TRBD1 might be the D (8 bases). Looked up from germline, CDR1 is SGHTA and CDR2 is FQGNSA. V lost 6 bases and J lost 4, with 15 bases in between. This CDR3 is 15 amino acids long.

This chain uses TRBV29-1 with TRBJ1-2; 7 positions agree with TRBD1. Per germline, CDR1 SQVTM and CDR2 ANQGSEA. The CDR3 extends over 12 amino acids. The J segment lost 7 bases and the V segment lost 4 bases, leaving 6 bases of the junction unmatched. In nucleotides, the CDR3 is TGCAGCGTTGGGCAGGGGGAGTCTGGCTACACCTTC. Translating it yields CSVGQGESGYTF.

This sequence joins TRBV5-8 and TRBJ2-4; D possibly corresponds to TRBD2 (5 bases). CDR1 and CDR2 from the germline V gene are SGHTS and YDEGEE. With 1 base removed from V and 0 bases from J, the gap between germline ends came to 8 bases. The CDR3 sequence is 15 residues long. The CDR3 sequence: CASSLSRAAKNIQYF. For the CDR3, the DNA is TGTGCCAGCAGCTTGTCGAGGGCAGCCAAAAACATTCAGTACTTC.

This chain's CDR3 is CASSLPGGVNTEAFF. CDR3 coding DNA: TGCGCCAGCAGCCTACCCGGGGGGGTGAACACTGAAGCTTTCTTT. The chain combines TRBV5-1 with TRBJ1-1, with a weak D call TRBD1 (5 bases). The CDR3 contains 15 residues. With 4 bases removed from V and 0 bases from J, the gap between germline ends came to 13 bases. Germline CDR1 reads SGHRS; CDR2 reads YFSETQ.

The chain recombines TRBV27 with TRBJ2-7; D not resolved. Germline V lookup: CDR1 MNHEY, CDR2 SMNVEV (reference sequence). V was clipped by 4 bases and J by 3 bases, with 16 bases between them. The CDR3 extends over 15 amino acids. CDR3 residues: CASSSPYTRLYEQYF. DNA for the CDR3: TGTGCCAGCAGTTCACCGTACACGCGGCTCTACGAGCAGTACTTC.

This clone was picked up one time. The CDR3 sequence is CASSYSGTGYEQYF. DNA of the CDR3: TGTGCCAGCAGTTACTCCGGGACAGGTTACGAGCAGTACTTC. The chain has TRBV6-5 and TRBJ2-7; 8 nucleotides align to TRBD1. The germline gives CDR1 MNHEY, CDR2 SVGAGI. This CDR3 comprises 14 residues. V was clipped by 0 bases and J by 4 bases; unmatched bases: 2.

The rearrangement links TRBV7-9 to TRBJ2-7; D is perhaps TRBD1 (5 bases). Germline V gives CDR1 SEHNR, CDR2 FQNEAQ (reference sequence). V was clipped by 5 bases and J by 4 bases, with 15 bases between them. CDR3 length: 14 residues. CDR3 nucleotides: TGTGCCAGCAGCCGGACATTCATCTCATACGAGCAGTACTTC. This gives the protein CASSRTFISYEQYF.

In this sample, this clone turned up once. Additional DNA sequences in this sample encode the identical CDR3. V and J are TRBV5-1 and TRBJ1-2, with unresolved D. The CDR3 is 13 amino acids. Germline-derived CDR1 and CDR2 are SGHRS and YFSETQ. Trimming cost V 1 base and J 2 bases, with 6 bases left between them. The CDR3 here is CASSLRQNYGYTF. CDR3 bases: TGCGCCAGCAGCTTGAGGCAAAACTATGGCTACACCTTC.

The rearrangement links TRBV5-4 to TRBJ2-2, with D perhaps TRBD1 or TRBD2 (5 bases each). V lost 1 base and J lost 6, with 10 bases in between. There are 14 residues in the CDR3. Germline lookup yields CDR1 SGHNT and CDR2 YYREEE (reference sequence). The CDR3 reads CASSLLGVPGELFF. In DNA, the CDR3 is TGTGCCAGCAGCTTGCTGGGGGTCCCCGGGGAGCTGTTTTTT. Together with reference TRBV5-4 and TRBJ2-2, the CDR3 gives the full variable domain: ETGVTQSPTHLIKTRGQQVTLRCSSQSGHNTVSWYQQALGQGPQFIFQYYREEENGRGNFPPRFSGLQFPNYSSELNVNALELDDSALYLCASSLLGVPGELFFGEGSRLTVL.

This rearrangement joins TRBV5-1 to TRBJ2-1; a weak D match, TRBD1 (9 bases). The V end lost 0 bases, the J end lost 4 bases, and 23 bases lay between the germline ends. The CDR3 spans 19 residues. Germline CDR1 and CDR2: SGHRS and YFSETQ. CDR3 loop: CASSLDGTGRASGYNEQFF. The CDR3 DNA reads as TGCGCCAGCAGCTTGGATGGGACAGGGAGGGCTAGCGGGTACAATGAGCAGTTCTTC.

CDR3 nucleotides: TGTGCCAGCAGTCGACAGGGGTTGGGAGAAAAACTGTTTTTT. Translated, it gives CASSRQGLGEKLFF. The chain couples TRBV27 to TRBJ1-4, with 8 bases that match TRBD1. This CDR3 is built from 14 residues. V was pared by 5 bases and J by 8 bases, with 7 bases of the junction left unmatched. The germline V gene has CDR1 MNHEY and CDR2 SMNVEV (reference sequence). Together with reference TRBV27 and TRBJ1-4, the CDR3 gives the full variable domain: EAQVTQNPRYLITVTGKKLTVTCSQNMNHEYMSWYRQDPGLGLRQIYYSMNVEVTDKGDVPEGYKVSRKEKRNFPLILESPSPNQTSLYFCASSRQGLGEKLFFGSGTQLSVL.

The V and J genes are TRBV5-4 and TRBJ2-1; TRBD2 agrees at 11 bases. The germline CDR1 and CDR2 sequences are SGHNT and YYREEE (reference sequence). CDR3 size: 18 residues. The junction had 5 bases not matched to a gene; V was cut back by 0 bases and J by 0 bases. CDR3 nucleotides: TGTGCCAGCAGCTTGGCCTCTAGCGGGAGGAGCTCCTACAATGAGCAGTTCTTC. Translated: CASSLASSGRSSYNEQFF.

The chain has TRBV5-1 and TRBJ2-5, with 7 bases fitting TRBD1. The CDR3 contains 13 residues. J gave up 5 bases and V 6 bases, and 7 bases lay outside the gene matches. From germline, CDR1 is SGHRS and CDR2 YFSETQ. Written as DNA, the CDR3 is TGCGCCAGCAAGCCGACAGGGTTGGAGACCCAGTACTTC. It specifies CASKPTGLETQYF. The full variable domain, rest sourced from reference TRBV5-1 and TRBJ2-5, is KAGVTQTPRYLIKTRGQQVTLSCSPISGHRSVSWYQQTPGQGLQFLFEYFSETQRNKGNFPGRFSGRQFSNSRSEMNVSTLELGDSALYLCASKPTGLETQYFGPGTRLLVL.

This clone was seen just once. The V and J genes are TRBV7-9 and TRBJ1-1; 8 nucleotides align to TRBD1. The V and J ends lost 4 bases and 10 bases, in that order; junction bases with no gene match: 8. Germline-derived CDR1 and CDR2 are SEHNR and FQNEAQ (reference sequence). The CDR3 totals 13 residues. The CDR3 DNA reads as TGTGCCAGCAGCTATATCCGGACAGGGATAGCTTTCTTT. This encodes CASSYIRTGIAFF.

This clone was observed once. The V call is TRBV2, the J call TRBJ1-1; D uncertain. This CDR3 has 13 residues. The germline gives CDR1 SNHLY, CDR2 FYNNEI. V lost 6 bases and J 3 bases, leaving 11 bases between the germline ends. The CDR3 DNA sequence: TGTGCCAGCAGCAATCCCATCCACACTGAAGCTTTCTTT. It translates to CASSNPIHTEAFF.

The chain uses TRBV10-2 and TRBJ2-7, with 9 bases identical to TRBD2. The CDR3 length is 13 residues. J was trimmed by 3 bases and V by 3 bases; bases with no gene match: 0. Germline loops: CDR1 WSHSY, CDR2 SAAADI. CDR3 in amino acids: CASSEAGGYEQYF. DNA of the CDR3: TGCGCCAGCAGTGAAGCGGGAGGCTACGAGCAGTACTTC.

Here the CDR3 DNA reads TGCAGCGCCAGACAGGGAATGGCGAACACTGAAGCTTTCTTT. It translates to CSARQGMANTEAFF. The chain links TRBV29-1 to TRBJ1-1, with 7 bases lining up with TRBD1. The CDR3 consists of 14 residues. The germline V gene has CDR1 SQVTM and CDR2 ANQGSEA. V lost 7 bases, J lost 1 base, and 9 bases stayed unmatched.